This is a list of T cell receptor beta chains from one sample in a study of T cells in localized non-small cell lung cancer. Sequenced by immunoSEQ multiplex PCR; TCRdb stores in-frame clones only, minus some. The data hold 1,500 to 2,000 clones, with 20% to 25% observed a single time. This sample comprised normal lung tissue next to the tumor, obtained before any cancer treatment. All receptors derive from a female donor of 60 years or more with stage II lung adenocarcinoma. The CDR3 runs from the conserved cysteine through the conserved F or W. The D gene is left open where the match is weak. Clone size is not always given. Where it is, it says once, few, many or a class for expanded clones.

>TRBV9|NA|TRBJ1-2|few
TGTGCCAGCAGCGGACCGGTACCGACTAACTATGGCTACACCTTC
CASSGPVPTNYGYTF
>TRBV28|NA|TRBJ2-3|NA
TGTGCCAGCAGTAAGGGGTGGGCAGATACGCAGTATTTT
CASSKGWADTQYF
>TRBV9|TRBD1|TRBJ2-4|NA
TGTGCCAGCAGTGACGGATATGGGGACAGAAAAGAAAACATTCAGTACTTC
CASSDGYGDRKENIQYF
>TRBV19|NA|TRBJ2-7|once
TGTGCCAGTAGTATAACCAGTTCCAGCTCCTACGAGCAGTACTTC
CASSITSSSSYEQYF
>TRBV4-1|NA|TRBJ2-1|medium-sized
TGCGCCAGCAGCTCCGGGACTTACAATGAGCAGTTCTTC
CASSSGTYNEQFF
>TRBV6-8|NA|TRBJ2-7|few
TGTGCCAGCAGTTACTCTAACCAGGGTGGCCACGAGCAGTACTTC
CASSYSNQGGHEQYF
>TRBV19|NA|TRBJ1-2|NA
TGTGCCAGTAGTAGGACAGCGGCAGGCTACACCTTC
CASSRTAAGYTF
>TRBV6-8|NA|TRBJ1-2|medium-sized
TGTGCCAGCAGTGTGGCAGCTCTCTACGGCTACACCTTC
CASSVAALYGYTF
>TRBV6-8|NA|TRBJ2-1|NA
TGTGCCAGCAGTTTACTCGGAAATGAGCAGTTCTTC
CASSLLGNEQFF
>TRBV11-3|TRBD2|TRBJ2-1|NA
TGTGCCAGCAGCAGGAGCGGGGCATCCTACAATGAGCAGTTCTTC
CASSRSGASYNEQFF
>TRBV18|TRBD2|TRBJ2-7|few
TGTGCCAGCTCATTTACTAGCGTCAACTCCTACGAGCAGTACTTC
CASSFTSVNSYEQYF
>TRBV5-1|NA|TRBJ1-1|NA
TGCGCCAGCAGCGCTGGACAACGTATGAACACTGAAGCTTTCTTT
CASSAGQRMNTEAFF
>TRBV6-8|TRBD1|TRBJ2-7|NA
TGTGCCATCATGAATACCGGGACAGGGCAGTCCGAGCAGTACTTC
CAIMNTGTGQSEQYF
>TRBV29-1|NA|TRBJ1-3|NA
TGCAGCGTTGAACTACAGCCCTCGGCTGGAAACACCATATATTTT
CSVELQPSAGNTIYF
>TRBV19|TRBD1|TRBJ1-1|large
TGTGCCAGTAGGTCCCAGGGGGGCACTGAAGCTTTCTTT
CASRSQGGTEAFF
>TRBV29-1|NA|TRBJ2-2|NA
TGCAGCGTTGGGCCCTCTAATCCCGGGGAGCTGTTTTTT
CSVGPSNPGELFF
>TRBV5-1|NA|TRBJ2-5|few
TGCGCCAGCAGCTATACAATAGGACAAGAGACCCAGTACTTC
CASSYTIGQETQYF
>TRBV11-3|TRBD2|TRBJ2-3|NA
TGTGCCAGCAGCTCTAGAAGGGCTAGCGGTACTAGCACAGATACGCAGTATTTT
CASSSRRASGTSTDTQYF
>TRBV19|NA|TRBJ2-1|large
TGTGCCAGTAGTATGGACCGGGAGCAGTTCTTC
CASSMDREQFF
>TRBV9|NA|TRBJ2-1|medium-sized
TGTGCCAGCAGCACTGGAACGTCGAACGGGGAGCAGTTCTTC
CASSTGTSNGEQFF
>TRBV28|NA|TRBJ1-1|NA
TGTGCCAGCAGGTTGGCGGGTGGCATAGGGAAGACTGAAGCTTTCTTT
CASRLAGGIGKTEAFF
>TRBV11-3|NA|TRBJ1-2|few
TGTGCCAGCAGCTCAGGACACGAACCCTATGGCTACACCTTC
CASSSGHEPYGYTF
>TRBV6-1|NA|TRBJ2-3|NA
TGTGCCAGCAGTGAAGCCTGGACTAGCACAGATACGCAGTATTTT
CASSEAWTSTDTQYF
>TRBV19|TRBD1|TRBJ1-5|large
TGTGCCAGTAGTATGCGGCTGGGACAGGGGGCGGATCAGCCCCAGCATTTT
CASSMRLGQGADQPQHF
>TRBV19|NA|TRBJ2-7|NA
TGTGCCAGTAGGAGGGTCGGACATCTCTCCTACGAGCAGTACTTC
CASRRVGHLSYEQYF
>TRBV5-1|NA|TRBJ1-1|NA
TGCGCCAGCCGGCTTGAGAGGGGGACACTTGAAGCTTTCTTT
CASRLERGTLEAFF
>TRBV5-1|TRBD2|TRBJ2-3|NA
TGCGCCAGCAGTCAATCACGGGGGGAAGATACGCAGTATTTT
CASSQSRGEDTQYF
>TRBV11-3|NA|TRBJ1-1|medium-sized
TGTGCCAGCAGCTTTAGACGGACGGGCCGGGACTCTGAAGCTTTCTTT
CASSFRRTGRDSEAFF
>TRBV11-3|NA|TRBJ1-1|medium-sized
TGTGCCAGCAGCTCTGGACGAGGCAGCACTGAAGCTTTCTTT
CASSSGRGSTEAFF
>TRBV28|NA|TRBJ1-1|few
TGTGCCAGCAGTCCCCTGGGAGGGCGGACTGAAGCTTTCTTT
CASSPLGGRTEAFF
>TRBV7-7|TRBD1|TRBJ1-5|few
TGTGCCAGCAGCTATACAGGGGTGAGCAATCAGCCCCAGCATTTT
CASSYTGVSNQPQHF
>TRBV18|NA|TRBJ2-7|once
TGTGCCAGCTCACCACAACCCTACGAGCAGTACTTC
CASSPQPYEQYF
>TRBV6-8|NA|TRBJ2-3|few
TGTGCCGGATCAAGGATCACAGATACGCAGTATTTT
CAGSRITDTQYF
>TRBV28|NA|TRBJ2-3|NA
TGTGCCAGCAGTCCTGCGCGGCGAGGGAGGAGCACAGATACGCAGTATTTT
CASSPARRGRSTDTQYF
>TRBV28|TRBD1|TRBJ2-7|few
TGTGCCAGCAGCCGACCAGGGGGTCCCTACGAGCAGTACTTC
CASSRPGGPYEQYF
>TRBV6-7|TRBD1|TRBJ1-4|NA
TGTGCCAGCAGTTCCGGACAGGTTGAAAAACTGTTTTTT
CASSSGQVEKLFF
>TRBV10-3|NA|TRBJ1-5|NA
TGTGCCATCAGTGAGTCTGGAGGGCGGAGCAATCAGCCCCAGCATTTT
CAISESGGRSNQPQHF
>TRBV29-1|NA|TRBJ2-6|NA
TGCAGCGTTGATTCTGGGGCCAACGTCCTGACTTTC
CSVDSGANVLTF
>TRBV18|NA|TRBJ1-1|NA
TGTGCCAGCTCAACGGGCTTAAACACTGAAGCTTTCTTT
CASSTGLNTEAFF
>TRBV6-8|NA|TRBJ1-2|NA
TGTGCCAGCAGGGACGGAGCTGGTGGCTACACCTTC
CASRDGAGGYTF
>TRBV11-3|NA|TRBJ1-4|NA
TGTGCCAGCAGCTTAAATGGACAGTCTAATGAAAAACTGTTTTTT
CASSLNGQSNEKLFF
>TRBV6-8|NA|TRBJ1-3|few
TGTGCCAGCAGTGGGGGTATAATCTCTGGAAACACCATATATTTT
CASSGGIISGNTIYF
>TRBV18|TRBD1|TRBJ1-2|NA
TGTGCCAGCTCAAAGAGATACAGGGGAGAGGGCTACACCTTC
CASSKRYRGEGYTF
>TRBV6-8|NA|TRBJ2-2|NA
TGTGCCAGCAGTGAGGGAGACACCGGGGAGCTGTTTTTT
CASSEGDTGELFF
>TRBV11-3|TRBD1|TRBJ2-3|NA
TGTGCCAGCAGCGTGACCGGGACAGGGGTTACAGATACGCAGTATTTT
CASSVTGTGVTDTQYF
>TRBV6-8|NA|TRBJ2-1|few
TGTGCCAGCAGTTACGATTTTGGGGGAGATGGAACAGTCTTC
CASSYDFGGDGTVF
>TRBV6-8|NA|TRBJ2-3|NA
TGTGCCAGCAGTTATGCAGGCAGGGGCACAGATACGCAGTATTTT
CASSYAGRGTDTQYF
>TRBV18|TRBD1|TRBJ1-2|NA
TGTGCCAGCTCAACGATCCGGGACAGCATGATGGTGGACTATGGCTACACCTTC
CASSTIRDSMMVDYGYTF